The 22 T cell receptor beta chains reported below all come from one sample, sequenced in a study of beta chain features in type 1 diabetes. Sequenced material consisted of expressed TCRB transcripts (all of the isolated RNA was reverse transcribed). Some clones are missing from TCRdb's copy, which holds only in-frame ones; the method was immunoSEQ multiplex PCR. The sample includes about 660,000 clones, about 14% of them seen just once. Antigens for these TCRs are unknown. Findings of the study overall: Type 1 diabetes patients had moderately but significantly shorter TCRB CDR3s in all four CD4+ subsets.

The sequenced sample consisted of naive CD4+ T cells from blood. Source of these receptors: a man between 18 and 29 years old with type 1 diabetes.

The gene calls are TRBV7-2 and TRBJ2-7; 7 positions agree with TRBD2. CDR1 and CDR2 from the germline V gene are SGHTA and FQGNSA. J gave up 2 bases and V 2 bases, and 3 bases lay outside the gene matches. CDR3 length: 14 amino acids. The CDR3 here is CASSLPGGTYEQYF. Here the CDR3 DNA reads TGTGCCAGCAGCTTACCCGGGGGGACCTACGAGCAGTACTTC.

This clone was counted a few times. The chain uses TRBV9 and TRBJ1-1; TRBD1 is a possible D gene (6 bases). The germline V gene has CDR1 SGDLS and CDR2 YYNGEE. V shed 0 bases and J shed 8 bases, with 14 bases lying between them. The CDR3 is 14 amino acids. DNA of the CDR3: TGTGCCAGCAGCGTAGAACAGGGTTTGGCAGAAGCTTTCTTT. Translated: CASSVEQGLAEAFF.

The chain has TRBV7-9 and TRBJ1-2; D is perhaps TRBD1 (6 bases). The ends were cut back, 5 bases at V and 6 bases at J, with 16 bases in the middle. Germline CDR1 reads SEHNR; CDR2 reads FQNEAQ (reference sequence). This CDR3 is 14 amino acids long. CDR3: CASSTRQADDGYTF. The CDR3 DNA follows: TGTGCCAGCAGCACTAGACAGGCCGACGATGGCTACACCTTC.

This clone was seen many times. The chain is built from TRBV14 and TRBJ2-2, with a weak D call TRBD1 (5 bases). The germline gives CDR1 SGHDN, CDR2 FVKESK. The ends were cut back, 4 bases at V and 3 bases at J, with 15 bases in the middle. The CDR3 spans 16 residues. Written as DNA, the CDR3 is TGTGCCAGCAGCCGCTTACCGCAGGGCGACACCGGGGAGCTGTTTTTT. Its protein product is CASSRLPQGDTGELFF.

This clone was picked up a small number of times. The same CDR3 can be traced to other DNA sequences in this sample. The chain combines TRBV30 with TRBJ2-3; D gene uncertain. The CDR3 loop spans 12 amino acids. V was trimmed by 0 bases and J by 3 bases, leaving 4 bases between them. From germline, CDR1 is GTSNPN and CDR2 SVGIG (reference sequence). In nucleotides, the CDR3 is TGTGCCTGGAGTGTACAGACAGATACGCAGTATTTT. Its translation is CAWSVQTDTQYF.

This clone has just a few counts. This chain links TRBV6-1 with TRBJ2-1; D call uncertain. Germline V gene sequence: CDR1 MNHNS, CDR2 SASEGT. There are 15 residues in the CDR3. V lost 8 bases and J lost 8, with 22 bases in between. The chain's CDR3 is CASRAGPTTWDEQFF. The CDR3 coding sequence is TGTGCCAGCCGAGCTGGGCCCACCACATGGGATGAGCAGTTCTTC.

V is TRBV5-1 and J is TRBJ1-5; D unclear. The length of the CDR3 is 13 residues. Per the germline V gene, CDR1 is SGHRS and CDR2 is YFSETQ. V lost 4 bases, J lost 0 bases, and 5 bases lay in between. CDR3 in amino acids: CASSMDSNQPQHF. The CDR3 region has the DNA TGCGCCAGCAGCATGGATAGCAATCAGCCCCAGCATTTT.

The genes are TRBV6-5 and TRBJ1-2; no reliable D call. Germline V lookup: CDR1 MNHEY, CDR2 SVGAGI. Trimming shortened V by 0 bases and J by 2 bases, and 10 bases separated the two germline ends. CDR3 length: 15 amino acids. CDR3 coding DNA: TGTGCCAGCAGTTACTCGGCAGGATGGAACTATGGCTACACCTTC. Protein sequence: CASSYSAGWNYGYTF.

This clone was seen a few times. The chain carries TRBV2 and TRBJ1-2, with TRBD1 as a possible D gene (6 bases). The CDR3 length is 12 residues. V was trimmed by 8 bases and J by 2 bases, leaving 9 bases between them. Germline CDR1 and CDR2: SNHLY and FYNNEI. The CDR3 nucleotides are TGTGCCAGCCGACAGGTGAACTATGGCTACACCTTC. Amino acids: CASRQVNYGYTF.

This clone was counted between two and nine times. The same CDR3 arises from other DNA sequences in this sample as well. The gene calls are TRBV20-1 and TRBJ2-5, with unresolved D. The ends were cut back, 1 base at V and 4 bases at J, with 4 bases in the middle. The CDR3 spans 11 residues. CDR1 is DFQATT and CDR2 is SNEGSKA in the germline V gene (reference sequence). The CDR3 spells CSARVVETQYF. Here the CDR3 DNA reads TGCAGTGCTAGAGTGGTAGAGACCCAGTACTTC.

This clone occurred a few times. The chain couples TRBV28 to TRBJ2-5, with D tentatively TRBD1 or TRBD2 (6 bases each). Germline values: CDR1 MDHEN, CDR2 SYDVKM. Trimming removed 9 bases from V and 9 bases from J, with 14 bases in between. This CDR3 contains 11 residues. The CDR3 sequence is CASSLRGPQYF. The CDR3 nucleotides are TGTGCCAGTTCCCTTCGGGGGCCCCAGTACTTC.

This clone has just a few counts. This chain's CDR3 is CASSLGTSSYNEQFF. The CDR3 DNA reads as TGCGCCAGCAGCCTAGGGACTAGCTCCTACAATGAGCAGTTCTTC. The V and J genes are TRBV4-3 and TRBJ2-1; 8 bases match TRBD2. CDR1 LGHNA and CDR2 YSLEER come from the germline V gene. J gave up 0 bases and V 4 bases, and 2 bases lay outside the gene matches. The CDR3 extends over 15 amino acids.

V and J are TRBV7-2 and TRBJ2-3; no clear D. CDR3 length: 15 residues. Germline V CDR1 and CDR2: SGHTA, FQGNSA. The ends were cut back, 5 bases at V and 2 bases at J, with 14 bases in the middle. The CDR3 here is CASSPASRLTDTQYF. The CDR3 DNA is TGTGCCAGCAGCCCTGCGTCACGGCTCACAGATACGCAGTATTTT.

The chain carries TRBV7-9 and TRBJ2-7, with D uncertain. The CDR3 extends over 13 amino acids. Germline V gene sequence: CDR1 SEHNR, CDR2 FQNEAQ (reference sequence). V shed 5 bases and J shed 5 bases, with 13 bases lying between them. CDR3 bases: TGTGCCAGCAGCCCCTGGGTGGGGAACGAGCAGTACTTC. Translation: CASSPWVGNEQYF.

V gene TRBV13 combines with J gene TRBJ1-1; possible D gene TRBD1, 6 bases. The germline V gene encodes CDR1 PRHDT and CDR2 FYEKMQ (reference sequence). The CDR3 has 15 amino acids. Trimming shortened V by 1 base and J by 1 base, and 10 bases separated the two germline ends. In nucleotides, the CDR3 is TGTGCCAGCAGCTTAGCTGGGGGGCCGAACACTGAAGCTTTCTTT. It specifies CASSLAGGPNTEAFF.

The CDR3 DNA reads as TGCGCCAGCAGCTCGGACAGGATGAACACCGGGGAGCTGTTTTTT. Translation: CASSSDRMNTGELFF. The genes are TRBV5-1 and TRBJ2-2; TRBD1 matches 7 bases. Germline assignment: CDR1 SGHRS and CDR2 YFSETQ. V was clipped by 3 bases and J by 1 base; unmatched bases: 3. The CDR3 is made up of 15 amino acids.

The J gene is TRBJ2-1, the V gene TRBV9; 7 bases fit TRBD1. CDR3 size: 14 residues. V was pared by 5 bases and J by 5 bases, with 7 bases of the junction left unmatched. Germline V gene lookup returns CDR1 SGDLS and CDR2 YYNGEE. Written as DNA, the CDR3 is TGTGCCAGCAGTCCCACAGGGGTCCACAATGAGCAGTTCTTC. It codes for CASSPTGVHNEQFF.

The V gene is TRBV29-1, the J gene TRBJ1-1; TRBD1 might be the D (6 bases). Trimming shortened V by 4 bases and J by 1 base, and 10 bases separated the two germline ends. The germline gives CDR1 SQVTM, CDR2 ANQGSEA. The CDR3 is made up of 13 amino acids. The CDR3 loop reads CSVVTGTNTEAFF. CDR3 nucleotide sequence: TGCAGCGTTGTCACAGGGACGAACACTGAAGCTTTCTTT.

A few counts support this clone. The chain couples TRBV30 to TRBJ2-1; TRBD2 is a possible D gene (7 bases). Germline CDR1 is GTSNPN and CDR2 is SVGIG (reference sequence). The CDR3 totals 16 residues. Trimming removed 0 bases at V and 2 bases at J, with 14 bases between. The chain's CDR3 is CAWSVSQGGTYNEQFF. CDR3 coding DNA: TGTGCCTGGAGTGTCTCACAGGGAGGGACCTACAATGAGCAGTTCTTC.

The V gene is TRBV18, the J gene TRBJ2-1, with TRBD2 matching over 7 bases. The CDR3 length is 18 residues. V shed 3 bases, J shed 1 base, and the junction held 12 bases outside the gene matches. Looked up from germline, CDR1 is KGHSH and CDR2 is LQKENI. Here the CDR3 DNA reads TGTGCCAGCTCACCCGTAGCGCGGACTAGTCGGTCCTACAATGAGCAGTTCTTC. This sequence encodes CASSPVARTSRSYNEQFF.

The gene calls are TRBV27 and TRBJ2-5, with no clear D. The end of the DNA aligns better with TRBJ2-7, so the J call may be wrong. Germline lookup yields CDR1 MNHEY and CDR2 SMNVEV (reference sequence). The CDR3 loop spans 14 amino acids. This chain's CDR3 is CASLRFPSANEQYF. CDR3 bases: TGTGCCAGCCTTAGGTTCCCTTCCGCTAACGAGCAGTACTTC.

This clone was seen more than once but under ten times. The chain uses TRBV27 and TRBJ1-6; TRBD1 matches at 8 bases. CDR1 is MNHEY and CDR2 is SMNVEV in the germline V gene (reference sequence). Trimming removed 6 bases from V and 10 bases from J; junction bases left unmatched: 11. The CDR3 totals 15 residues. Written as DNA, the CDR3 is TGTGCCAGCAGATCCGGGACAGGCCGCGGATCACCCCTCCACTTT. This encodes CASRSGTGRGSPLHF.